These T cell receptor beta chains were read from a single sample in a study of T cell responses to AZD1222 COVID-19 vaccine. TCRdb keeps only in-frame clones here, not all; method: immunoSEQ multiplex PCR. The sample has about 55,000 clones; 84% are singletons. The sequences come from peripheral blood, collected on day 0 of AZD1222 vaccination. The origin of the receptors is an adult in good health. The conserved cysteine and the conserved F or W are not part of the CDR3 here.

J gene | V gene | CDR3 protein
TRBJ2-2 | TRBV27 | ASSDTGGTGELF
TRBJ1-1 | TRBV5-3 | ARRPGTGEAEAF
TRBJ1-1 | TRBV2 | ASSGRDGYTEAF
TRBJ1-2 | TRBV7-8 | ASSLAGAADGYT
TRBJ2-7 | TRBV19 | ASTAGTGTYEQY
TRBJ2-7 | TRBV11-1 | ASSSNRDYSLEQY
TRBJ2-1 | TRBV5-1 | ASSLLVVEDNEQF
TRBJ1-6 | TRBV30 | AWSGDRTNSPLH
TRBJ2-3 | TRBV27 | ASSPGLAGELSTDTQY
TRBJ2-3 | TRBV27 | ASSPLGTSGTDTQY
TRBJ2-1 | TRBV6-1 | ASSDLSSYNEQF
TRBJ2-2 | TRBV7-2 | ASSLGSRSTGELF
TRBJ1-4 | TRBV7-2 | ASSLEGSGGAGEKLF
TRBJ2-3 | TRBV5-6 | ASSLPGTSRSDTQY
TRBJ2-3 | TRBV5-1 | ASSLALMDTQY
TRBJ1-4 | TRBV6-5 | ASSYSLGGGEKLF
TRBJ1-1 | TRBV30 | AWRDKTGRRTEAF
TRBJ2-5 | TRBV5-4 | ASSSQRGQETQY
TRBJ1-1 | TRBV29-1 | STQRQGATEAF
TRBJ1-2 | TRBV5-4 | ASSSQDRPRGYT
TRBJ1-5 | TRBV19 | ASSTRRDQPQH
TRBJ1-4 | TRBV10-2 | ASSELEDATNEKLF
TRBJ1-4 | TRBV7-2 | ASSLNQAATNEKLF
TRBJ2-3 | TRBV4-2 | ASSQRLAGGSDTQY
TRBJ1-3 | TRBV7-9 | ASSPNPGPSTGNTIY
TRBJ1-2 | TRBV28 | ASSLLLQGNGYT
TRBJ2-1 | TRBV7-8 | ASSIFNEQF
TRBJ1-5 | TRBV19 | ASSSPRDRGRNQPQH
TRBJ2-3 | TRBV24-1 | ATRRAGAKPWGTDTQY
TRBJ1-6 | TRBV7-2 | ASSPAPRNNSPLH
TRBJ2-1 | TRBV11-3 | ASSFSSNNEQF
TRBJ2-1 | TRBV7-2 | ASSFVRETFF
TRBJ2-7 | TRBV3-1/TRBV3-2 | ASSRSTVSYEQY
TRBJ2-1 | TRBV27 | ASSLGRGQGGGEQF
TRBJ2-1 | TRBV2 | ASSASFFYNEQF
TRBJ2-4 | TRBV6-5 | ASSSINGAKNIQY
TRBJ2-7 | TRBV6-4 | ASSESGTGGHEQY
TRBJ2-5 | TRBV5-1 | ASRSGGNQETQY
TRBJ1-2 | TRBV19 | ASNPQGPYGYT
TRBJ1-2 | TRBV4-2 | ASSTKGDYGYT
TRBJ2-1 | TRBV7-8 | ASSSLGPYNEQF
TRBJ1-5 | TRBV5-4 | ASSSWGQGNQPQH
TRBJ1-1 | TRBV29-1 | SVGNPNTEAF
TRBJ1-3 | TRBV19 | ASVRRQGEPGNTIY
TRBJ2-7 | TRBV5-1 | ASSLGRGRAYEQY
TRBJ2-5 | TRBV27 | ASSSDSQRETQY
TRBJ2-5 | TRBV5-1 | ASSLRSTSGQETQY
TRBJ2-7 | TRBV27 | ASSTPRTGTYEQY
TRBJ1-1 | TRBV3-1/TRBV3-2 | ASSQNIGRLNTEAF
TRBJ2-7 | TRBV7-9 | ASSQRGQTYEQY
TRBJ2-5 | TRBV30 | AWSPRGSSLGAQY
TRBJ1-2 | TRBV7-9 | ASSSGGGDRLYGYT
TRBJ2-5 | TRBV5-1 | ASSLVGGQETQY
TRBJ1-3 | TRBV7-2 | ASSLAGTASGNTIY